This paragraph covers one T cell receptor beta chain sequence. What it binds is not known. The V segment lost 1 base and the J segment 5 bases; nucleotides outside the gene matches: 2. The CDR3 is made up of 14 amino acids. CDR1 and CDR2 (germline): KGHSH, LQKENI. The data are from a study of cytomegalovirus exposure and HLA in healthy donors. Study-level results: An apparent linkage of common viral pathogens to several of the most significant clusters emerged in a later analysis. Reportedly, HLA-A and HLA-B alleles of most subjects were accurately predicted from TCR beta. The authors later linked a missense DCLRE1C variant to TCR beta V- and J-gene trimming.

The PCR made use of 60 Vbeta and 13 Jbeta primers. Sequencing was performed with immunoSEQ multiplex PCR; in TCRdb, only in-frame clones are kept and a portion is missing. The data hold under 300,000 clones, with more than 55% observed a single time. Sequences were obtained from PBMCs. The J gene is TRBJ2-3, the V gene TRBV18; 8 bases align to TRBD2. This TCR came from a female donor in good health and CMV-seronegative. DNA of the CDR3: TGTGCCAGCTCACCACTAGCGGGAAAAGATACGCAGTATTTT. It translates to CASSPLAGKDTQYF.